Listed below are T cell receptor beta chains from one sample, sequenced in a study of cytomegalovirus exposure and HLA in healthy donors. Method: immunoSEQ multiplex PCR; TCRdb's copy keeps in-frame clones and lacks some. The repertoire holds more than 95,000 clones, with roughly 81% as singletons. Specimen: PBMCs. Receptors originate from a woman aged 30 to 39 in good health and CMV-seronegative. The CDR3 runs from the conserved cysteine through the conserved F or W. The order of the fields is V gene, CDR3 length, clone size, D gene, J gene, CDR3 protein, CDR3 DNA. A D gene is named only where the DNA matches it firmly. Clone size, where shown, is once, few, many, or a class for clones that have expanded.

V: TRBV6-1
length: 14
size: once
D: TRBD1
J: TRBJ2-7
CDR3: CASSGTGRPYEQYF
DNA: TGTGCCAGCAGTGGGACAGGGAGGCCCTACGAGCAGTACTTC

V: TRBV19
length: 15
size: -
D: TRBD1
J: TRBJ1-2
CDR3: CASSTDRVPRYGYTF
DNA: TGTGCCAGTAGTACCGACAGGGTTCCAAGGTATGGCTACACCTTC

V: TRBV19
length: 14
size: -
D: TRBD1
J: TRBJ1-1
CDR3: CASSIDRGDTEAFF
DNA: TGTGCCAGTAGTATCGACAGGGGCGACACTGAAGCTTTCTTT

V: TRBV5-1
length: 13
size: -
D: TRBD1
J: TRBJ1-2
CDR3: CASSTTGDSSYTF
DNA: TGCGCCAGCAGTACAACAGGGGATAGTAGCTACACCTTC

V: TRBV2
length: 15
size: -
D: -
J: TRBJ1-1
CDR3: CASSDQGLMNTEAFF
DNA: TGTGCCAGCAGTGACCAGGGGCTTATGAACACTGAAGCTTTCTTT

V: TRBV18
length: 15
size: -
D: TRBD2
J: TRBJ2-7
CDR3: CASSPQSSGSHEQYF
DNA: TGTGCCAGCTCACCACAGTCTAGCGGGAGCCACGAGCAGTACTTC

V: TRBV18
length: 14
size: -
D: -
J: TRBJ1-4
CDR3: CASSPPGPGGKLFF
DNA: TGTGCCAGCTCACCACCGGGCCCCGGGGGAAAACTGTTTTTT

V: TRBV30
length: 12
size: -
D: -
J: TRBJ1-6
CDR3: CAWTYGSSPLHF
DNA: TGTGCCTGGACCTATGGTAGTTCACCCCTCCACTTT

V: TRBV30
length: 15
size: -
D: -
J: TRBJ2-3
CDR3: CAWSRWESSTDTQYF
DNA: TGTGCCTGGAGTCGCTGGGAGAGCAGCACAGATACGCAGTATTTT

V: TRBV2
length: 15
size: -
D: -
J: TRBJ1-1
CDR3: CASVKPGLLSTEAFF
DNA: TGTGCCAGCGTTAAGCCGGGTCTTCTTAGCACTGAAGCTTTCTTT

V: TRBV2
length: 14
size: -
D: -
J: TRBJ2-3
CDR3: CASSTDRVTDTQYF
DNA: TGTGCCAGCAGTACGGACAGAGTCACAGATACGCAGTATTTT

V: TRBV19
length: 15
size: -
D: -
J: TRBJ2-2
CDR3: CASSPPPGKGGELFF
DNA: TGTGCCAGTAGTCCCCCCCCAGGGAAAGGCGGGGAGCTGTTTTTT

V: TRBV5-1
length: 12
size: -
D: -
J: TRBJ1-4
CDR3: CASRLSNEKLFF
DNA: TGCGCCAGCAGGCTCAGTAATGAAAAACTGTTTTTT

V: TRBV7-8
length: 16
size: -
D: TRBD1
J: TRBJ1-1
CDR3: CASSLGTGGLNTEAFF
DNA: TGTGCCAGCAGCTTAGGAACAGGGGGCTTGAACACTGAAGCTTTCTTT